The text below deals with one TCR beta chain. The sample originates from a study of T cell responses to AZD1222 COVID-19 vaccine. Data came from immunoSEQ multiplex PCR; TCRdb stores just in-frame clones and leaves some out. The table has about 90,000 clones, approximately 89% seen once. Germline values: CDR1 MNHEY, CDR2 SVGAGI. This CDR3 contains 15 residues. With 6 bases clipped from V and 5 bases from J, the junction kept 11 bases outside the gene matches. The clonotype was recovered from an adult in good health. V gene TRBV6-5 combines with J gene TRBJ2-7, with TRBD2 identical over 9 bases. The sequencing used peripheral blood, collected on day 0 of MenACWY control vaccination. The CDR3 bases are TGTGCCAGCAGCCTCGAAATAGCGGGAGCCAACGAGCAGTACTTC. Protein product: CASSLEIAGANEQYF.